The entry below describes one T cell receptor (beta chain). Its antigen is not known. CDR1 is SNHLY, CDR2 FYNNEI, per germline. Trimming cost V 1 base and J 0 bases, with 10 bases left between them. This CDR3 contains 15 residues. The data belong to a study of cytomegalovirus exposure and HLA in healthy donors. Study results and caveats: In a later analysis, at a false discovery rate of 0.05, under 20,000 TCR beta sequences matched HLA alleles. In a later analysis, the majority of CMV-associated beta chains seemingly showed HLA restriction.

The PCR made use of 60 Vbeta and 13 Jbeta primers. Profiling relied on immunoSEQ multiplex PCR, and the TCRdb table lists in-frame clones only, not all of them. This table has under 200,000 clones, roughly four fifths appearing once. This chain connects TRBV2 to TRBJ2-7; D is ambiguous. The TCR was taken from a woman in her 40s in good health and CMV-seronegative. Specimen: PBMCs. CDR3 sequence: CASSEEPVNSYEQYF. The CDR3 DNA reads TGTGCCAGCAGTGAAGAACCAGTAAACTCCTACGAGCAGTACTTC.